Each of the 5 T cell receptor beta chains below was sequenced from the same sample in a study of blood T cell repertoires in COVID-19. This table comes from immunoSEQ multiplex PCR, and its TCRdb copy is limited to in-frame clones, with some not included. The table has just over 150,000 clones, around 91% seen once. Sequencing used peripheral blood. Receptors originate from a woman in her forties with acute or convalescent COVID-19.

This chain uses TRBV11-3 with TRBJ2-7; no definite D call. V lost 2 bases and J 4 bases, leaving 12 bases between the germline ends. The CDR3 runs to 14 residues. In germline, CDR1 is SGHNT, CDR2 YENEEA. The CDR3 here is CASSLMYTGYEQYF. The CDR3 DNA reads TGTGCCAGCAGCTTAATGTACACCGGGTACGAGCAGTACTTC.

This clone was seen once. This rearrangement joins TRBV6-5 to TRBJ1-2; D ambiguous. Trimming removed 7 bases from V and 3 bases from J, with 18 bases in between. Germline CDR1 is MNHEY and CDR2 is SVGAGI. The CDR3 contains 15 residues. In nucleotides, the CDR3 is TGTGCCAGCACTACCCACCCGTTGGGCTACTATGGCTACACCTTC. It translates to CASTTHPLGYYGYTF.

V usage is TRBV6-1 and J usage is TRBJ1-1; 7 bases agree with TRBD1. Trimming at V came to 3 bases and at J to 3 bases, leaving 13 bases not matched to a gene. Germline V gives CDR1 MNHNS, CDR2 SASEGT. CDR3 length: 17 amino acids. CDR3 in amino acids: CASSDRGRFSVDTEAFF. For the CDR3, the DNA is TGTGCCAGCAGTGATAGGGGGCGTTTTTCAGTGGACACTGAAGCTTTCTTT.

A few counts support this clone. The V and J genes are TRBV10-1 and TRBJ2-7, with D possibly being TRBD2 (6 bases). CDR1 and CDR2 from the germline V gene are WNHNN and SYGVQD (reference sequence). V lost 8 bases and J 4 bases, leaving 15 bases between the germline ends. This CDR3 spans 13 amino acids. The DNA for the CDR3 is TGCGCCAGCGTCGGGAGCAGGAGTTACGAGCAGTACTTC. The encoded protein is CASVGSRSYEQYF.

The rearrangement uses TRBV3-1 (or the pseudogene TRBV3-2) and TRBJ2-7; maybe TRBD1 (5 bases). The CDR3 is made up of 18 amino acids. V gave up 4 bases and J gave up 0 bases, with 22 bases separating them. Germline V gene lookup returns CDR1 LGHDT and CDR2 YNNKEL (reference sequence). DNA of the CDR3: TGTGCCAGCAGCCGCCCCGATCGGGCAGGGATAGGCTCCTACGAGCAGTACTTC. Translating gives CASSRPDRAGIGSYEQYF.